This TCR beta chain stems from a study of response to subunit inactivated influenza vaccine. Study results and caveats: A suggestion made by the authors is that each seasonal influenza vaccination recruits few new T cells.

From the RT-PCR reads, TCRdb called clonotypes with MiXCR, one entry per CDR3 protein. The sample includes more than 450,000 distinct CDR3 sequences, about 12% of them seen just once. About this clonotype: What it binds is not known.

The CDR3 runs to 14 residues. The trim removed 2 bases at V and 5 bases at J, leaving 3 bases unmatched. Germline V CDR1 and CDR2: DFQATT, SNEGSKA (reference sequence). The source was PBMCs from blood, collected on the day of vaccination. The receptor was isolated from a man aged 45 to 65 who received an inactivated influenza vaccine. The chain uses TRBV20-1 and TRBJ2-5, with TRBD2 matching over 12 bases. The CDR3 here is CSARPGTSGETQYF. CDR3 DNA sequence: TGCAGTGCTAGACCAGGGACTAGCGGGGAGACCCAGTACTTC.